This entry is about one T cell receptor (beta chain). Its antigen is as yet unknown. The use of a sample-barcoded 5' primer and a J-beta primer mix characterized a second PCR of roughly 7 to 11 cycles. TCRdb fed the 5' RACE reads into MiXCR, producing one record per CDR3 protein. The top ten clones hold 5.5% to 8% of a sample with about 1.4 million distinct CDR3 sequences, around 59% of them seen once. The data belong to a study of blood T cells in healthy people across ages. Study-wide results and limits: Long-lived and aged donors differed, with more naive CD4+ cells and higher diversity in the long-lived. No one knew whether donors had CMV, which possibly confounded expanded clonotype changes.

Trimming removed 2 bases at V and 0 bases at J, with 11 bases between. Germline loops: CDR1 MNHEY, CDR2 SVGAGI. CDR3 length equals 15 residues. V gene TRBV6-5 combines with J gene TRBJ2-7; either TRBD1 or TRBD2 may supply D (5 bases each). The clonotype originates from a man between 18 and 35 years old in good health. The sample taken for sequencing was blood. This CDR3 reads CASSYDWGSSYEQYF. Written as DNA, the CDR3 is TGTGCCAGCAGTTACGATTGGGGGAGCTCCTACGAGCAGTACTTC.